This T cell receptor (beta chain) came from a study of CD8 T cells in Susac syndrome. An input of about 0.5 to 1 ug of RNA was subjected to reverse transcription using random hexamers. MiXCR, run by TCRdb on the immunoSEQ multiplex PCR reads, gives a single entry per CDR3 protein. The sample shows 250,000 or so distinct CDR3 sequences, over 85% of them seen only once. This clonotype has just one count. The CDR3 spans 12 residues. Per germline, CDR1 MNHEY and CDR2 SMNVEV (reference sequence). Trimming removed 5 bases at V and 8 bases at J, with 12 bases between. The chain uses TRBV27 and TRBJ1-2; perhaps TRBD1 as D (5 bases). The source material was CD4+ T cells from PBMCs. The source of this sequence is a human donor with multiple sclerosis. The CDR3 loop is CASSNYWGGYTF. CDR3 in DNA: TGTGCCAGCAGTAATTATTGGGGGGGCTACACCTTC.